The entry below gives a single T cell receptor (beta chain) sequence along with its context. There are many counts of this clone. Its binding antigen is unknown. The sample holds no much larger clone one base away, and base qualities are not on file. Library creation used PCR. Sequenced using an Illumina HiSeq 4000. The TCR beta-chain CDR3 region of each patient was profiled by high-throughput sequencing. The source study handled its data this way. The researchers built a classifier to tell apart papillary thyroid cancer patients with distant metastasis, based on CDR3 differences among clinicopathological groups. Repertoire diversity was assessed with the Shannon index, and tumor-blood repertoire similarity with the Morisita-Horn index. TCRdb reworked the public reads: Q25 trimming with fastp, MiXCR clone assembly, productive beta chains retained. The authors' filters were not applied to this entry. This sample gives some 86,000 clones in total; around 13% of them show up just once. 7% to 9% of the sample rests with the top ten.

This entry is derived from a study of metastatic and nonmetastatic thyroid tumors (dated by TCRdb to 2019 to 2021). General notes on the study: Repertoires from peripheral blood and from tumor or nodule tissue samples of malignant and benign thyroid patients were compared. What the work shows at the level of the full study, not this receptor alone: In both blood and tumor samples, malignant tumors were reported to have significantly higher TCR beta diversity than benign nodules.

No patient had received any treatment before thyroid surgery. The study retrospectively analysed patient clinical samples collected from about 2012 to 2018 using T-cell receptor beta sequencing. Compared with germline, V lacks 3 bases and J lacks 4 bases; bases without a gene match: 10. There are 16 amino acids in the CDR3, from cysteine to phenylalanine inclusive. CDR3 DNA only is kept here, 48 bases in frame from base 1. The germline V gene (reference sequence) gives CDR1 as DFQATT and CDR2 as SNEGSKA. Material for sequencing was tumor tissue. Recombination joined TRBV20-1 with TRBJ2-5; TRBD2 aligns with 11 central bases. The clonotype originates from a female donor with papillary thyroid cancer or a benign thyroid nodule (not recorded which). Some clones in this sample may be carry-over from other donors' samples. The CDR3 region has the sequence CSASTLAGGKGETQYF. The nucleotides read TGCAGTGCTAGCACCTTAGCGGGAGGGAAGGGAGAGACCCAGTACTTC.